This is a list of T cell receptor beta chains from one sample in a study of T cell repertoires in cytomegalovirus infection. TCRdb redid the calling of the reads with MiXCR, one entry per CDR3 protein. The sample lists about 300,000 distinct CDR3 sequences, about 9.2% occurring once. Sequencing used PBMCs. The receptor set was obtained from a human donor in good health (CMV status not recorded). Some clones in this sample may be carry-over from other donors' samples. Both conserved end residues are part of each CDR3. Fields, in order: V gene, D gene, clone size, J gene, CDR3 DNA, CDR3 protein. A D gene is named only where the DNA matches it firmly. Only part of the rows carry a size: once, few, many, or a class if the clone is expanded.

>TRBV20-1|.|many|TRBJ1-1
TGCAGTGGCCCGGAGAACACTGAAGCTTTCTTT
CSGPENTEAFF
>TRBV6-1|.|many|TRBJ2-6
TGTGCCAGCACCCTGCGGTCTGGGGCCAACGTCCTGACTTTC
CASTLRSGANVLTF
>TRBV6-2/TRBV6-3|.|many|TRBJ2-5
TGTGCCAGCAGCCAAAGTGGGGGGCGAGAGACCCAGTACTTC
CASSQSGGRETQYF
>TRBV27|.|many|TRBJ1-2
TGTGCCAGCAGTTCCTCCAGGGCAACCGGTGGCTACACCTTC
CASSSSRATGGYTF
>TRBV24-1|.|many|TRBJ2-1
TGTGCCACCAGTGATCGTCGAGGGAATGAAGATGAGCAGTTCTTC
CATSDRRGNEDEQFF
>TRBV7-2|TRBD1|many|TRBJ2-5
TGTGCCAGCAGCCTGGACAGGTGGGAAGAGACCCAGTACTTC
CASSLDRWEETQYF
>TRBV20-1|TRBD2|.|TRBJ2-3
TGCAGTGCTATCACAAAGTCCGGACTAGCGGGGCGCCGGGGGACAGATACGCAGTATTTT
CSAITKSGLAGRRGTDTQYF
>TRBV5-6|.|.|TRBJ2-3
TGTGCCAGCAGCTTGGGAGGCCAACGACCAGATACGCAGTATTTT
CASSLGGQRPDTQYF
>TRBV4-3|TRBD1|few|TRBJ2-3
TGCGCCAGCAGCCAAGACGCAGGGGGCAGGGCGCAGTATTTT
CASSQDAGGRAQYF
>TRBV6-5|.|.|TRBJ2-2
TGTGCCAGCAGCCCTAGCGCTCTCCGGACGGGAAACACCGGGGAGCTGTTTTTT
CASSPSALRTGNTGELFF
>TRBV7-9|.|many|TRBJ1-2
TGTGCCAGCAGCCCCGAGGGCGGCAGATTCCTATATGGCTACACCTTC
CASSPEGGRFLYGYTF
>TRBV2|.|many|TRBJ2-7
TGTGCCAGCAAGCCTGAAAACCGGTTCATAGGTGGTCCATCCTACGAGCAGTACTTC
CASKPENRFIGGPSYEQYF
>TRBV7-2|.|many|TRBJ1-6
TGTGCCAGCAGCTTAGCTCGCAATAATTCACCCCTCCACTTT
CASSLARNNSPLHF
>TRBV2|.|.|TRBJ2-6
TGTGCCAGCGCTTCCTCTGGGGCCAACGTCCTGACTTTC
CASASSGANVLTF
>TRBV19|.|many|TRBJ2-5
TGTGCCAGTAGGGAGGCGTCCGGAGAGACCCAGTACTTC
CASREASGETQYF
>TRBV12-3/TRBV12-4|.|few|TRBJ1-1
TGTGCCAGCAGTTTGCCAGGGTTGAACACTGAAGCTTTCTTT
CASSLPGLNTEAFF
>TRBV7-2|.|many|TRBJ2-3
TGTGCCAGCAGCTCTAGTTGGGGAACAGATACGCAGTATTTT
CASSSSWGTDTQYF
>TRBV20-1|TRBD1|many|TRBJ2-7
TGCAGTGCTAGGTCAGGGGGCTTATACGAGCAGTACTTC
CSARSGGLYEQYF
>TRBV6-6|.|few|TRBJ2-3
TGTGCCAGCAGTTACAGGACTGGCGCCCGCACAGATACGCAGTATTTT
CASSYRTGARTDTQYF
>TRBV7-2|.|many|TRBJ2-5
TGTGCCAGCAGCTTTCGAGAGACCCAGTACTTC
CASSFRETQYF
>TRBV6-2/TRBV6-3|.|many|TRBJ1-1
TGTGCCAGCAGGCGCCCGGGGCGTGAAGCTTTCTTT
CASRRPGREAFF
>TRBV20-1|.|many|TRBJ2-5
TGCAGTGCACAGAACTCGCCCCAAGAGACCCAGTACTTC
CSAQNSPQETQYF
>TRBV20-1|.|many|TRBJ1-5
TGCAGTGCTAGAGTAACCTCTAGCGGCAACTTACTCCCCTCAAATAATCAGCCCCAGCATTTT
CSARVTSSGNLLPSNNQPQHF
>TRBV12-3/TRBV12-4|.|.|TRBJ1-4
TGTGCCAGCAGTTTCGCCGGGATCACGAAAGGGCTGTTTTTT
CASSFAGITKGLFF
>TRBV7-3|TRBD2|few|TRBJ2-3
TGTGCCAGCAGTAAGGCCGGGACTAGCGGGGTATGGGATACGCAGTATTTT
CASSKAGTSGVWDTQYF
>TRBV7-9|.|many|TRBJ1-3
TGTGCCAGCAGCTTGGGGGCCCGGACTGGAAACACCATATATTTT
CASSLGARTGNTIYF
>TRBV24-1|.|many|TRBJ2-2
TGTGCCACCAGTGCAGCAAGCGCGGGCACCGGGGAGCTGTTTTTT
CATSAASAGTGELFF
>TRBV11-3|.|many|TRBJ1-4
TGTGCCGGAGACAACGGGCGGGAAAAACTGTTTTTT
CAGDNGREKLFF
>TRBV7-9|.|many|TRBJ1-2
TGTGCCAGCAGCTTTATCAGAAACTATGGCTACACCTTC
CASSFIRNYGYTF
>TRBV20-1|TRBD2|.|TRBJ2-3
TGCAGTGTACTAGCGGGCACAGATACGCAGTATTTT
CSVLAGTDTQYF
>TRBV7-2|TRBD1|many|TRBJ2-2
TGTGCCAGCAGCTCGCACAGGGGATCGAACACCGGGGAGCTGTTTTTT
CASSSHRGSNTGELFF
>TRBV20-1|.|once|TRBJ1-2
TGCAGTGCTACCGTTGGTAGTGCAACTACTAACTATGGCTACACCTTC
CSATVGSATTNYGYTF
>TRBV28|.|many|TRBJ1-1
TGTGCCAGCAGTTCGACGGGGAGAGCTTTCTTT
CASSSTGRAFF
>TRBV28|TRBD1|many|TRBJ2-5
TGTGCCAGCAGCCAGTTCCGGGACAGAAAAGAGACCCAGTACTTC
CASSQFRDRKETQYF
>TRBV28|.|.|TRBJ1-2
TGTGCCAGCAGTTTCCTACAGGGCGGCTATGGCTACACCTTC
CASSFLQGGYGYTF
>TRBV12-3/TRBV12-4|.|many|TRBJ1-6
TGTGCCAGCAGTTTCCCCCCGGCCTTGGGGTCACCCCTCCACTTT
CASSFPPALGSPLHF
>TRBV20-1|TRBD2|many|TRBJ2-5
TGCAGTGCTAGAGCCGCTAGCGGGGGGTACCAAGAGACCCAGTACTTC
CSARAASGGYQETQYF
>TRBV15|.|many|TRBJ2-6
TGTGCCACCAGCAGAGATGAGTCTGGGGCCAACGTCCTGACTTTC
CATSRDESGANVLTF
>TRBV7-2|.|medium-sized|TRBJ2-2
TGTGCCAGCAGCAGGGGCCTCCATGGCGGGGAGCTGTTTTTT
CASSRGLHGGELFF
>TRBV7-2|TRBD1|many|TRBJ1-2
TGTGCCAGCAGCTTGGGACAGGACGGTTACAACTATGGCTACACCTTC
CASSLGQDGYNYGYTF
>TRBV28|.|many|TRBJ1-5
TGTGCCAGCAGCGCAGCGGTGGACACTAGCAATCAGCCCCAGCATTTT
CASSAAVDTSNQPQHF